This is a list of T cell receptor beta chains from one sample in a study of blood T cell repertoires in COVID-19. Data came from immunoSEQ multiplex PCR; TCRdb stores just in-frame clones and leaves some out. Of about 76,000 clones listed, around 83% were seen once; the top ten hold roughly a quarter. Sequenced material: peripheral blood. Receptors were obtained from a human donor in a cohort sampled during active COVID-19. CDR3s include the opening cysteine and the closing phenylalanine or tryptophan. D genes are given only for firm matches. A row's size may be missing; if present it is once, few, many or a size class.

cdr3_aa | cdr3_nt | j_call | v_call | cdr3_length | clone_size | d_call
CASTSGGHSTDTQYF | TGTGCCAGTACTAGCGGGGGGCATAGCACAGATACGCAGTATTTT | TRBJ2-3 | TRBV9 | 15 | . | TRBD2
CASRGIQGLAGDTEAFF | TGTGCCAGCAGGGGGATTCAGGGGCTAGCGGGGGACACTGAAGCTTTCTTT | TRBJ1-1 | TRBV2 | 17 | . | .
CASSRGTVTYEQYF | TGCGCCAGCAGCAGGGGGACAGTGACCTACGAGCAGTACTTC | TRBJ2-7 | TRBV5-1 | 14 | . | TRBD1
CATGQPNTGELFF | TGCGCCACCGGACAGCCCAACACCGGGGAGCTGTTTTTT | TRBJ2-2 | TRBV5-1 | 13 | . | .
CASSLNAGPNTGELFF | TGTGCCAGCAGCTTAAACGCGGGGCCTAACACCGGGGAGCTGTTTTTT | TRBJ2-2 | TRBV7-3 | 16 | few | .
CASSSFGTSNTGELFF | TGTGCCAGCAGTTCCTTCGGGACTTCGAACACCGGGGAGCTGTTTTTT | TRBJ2-2 | TRBV6-5 | 16 | . | .
CASSESGSEQFF | TGTGCCAGCAGTGAGTCGGGGAGTGAGCAGTTCTTC | TRBJ2-1 | TRBV6-1 | 12 | . | .
CASSTIDRSFGYTF | TGTGCCAGTAGTACTATCGACAGGTCCTTCGGCTACACCTTC | TRBJ1-2 | TRBV19 | 14 | . | .
CASSLAGSGGREAQYF | TGCGCCAGCAGCTTGGCCGGATCGGGGGGAAGAGAGGCCCAGTACTTC | TRBJ2-5 | TRBV5-1 | 16 | . | TRBD2
CASIFGHLSGNTIYF | TGCGCCAGCATCTTCGGACATCTCTCTGGAAACACCATATATTTT | TRBJ1-3 | TRBV5-1 | 15 | . | .
CASSPTGNNSPLHF | TGTGCCAGCAGCCCTACAGGGAATAATTCACCCCTCCACTTT | TRBJ1-6 | TRBV2 | 14 | . | .
CASSIGTVNTEAFF | TGTGCCAGCAGCATCGGGACAGTAAACACTGAAGCTTTCTTT | TRBJ1-1 | TRBV9 | 14 | many | TRBD1
CASSPAGQGADEKLFF | TGTGCCAGCAGCCCGGCCGGACAGGGGGCCGATGAAAAACTGTTTTTT | TRBJ1-4 | TRBV5-6 | 16 | . | TRBD1
CASSVSQVWGQGYNEQFF | TGTGCCAGCAGCGTAAGCCAGGTCTGGGGACAGGGTTACAATGAGCAGTTCTTC | TRBJ2-1 | TRBV9 | 18 | . | TRBD1
CATSREASGLYEQYF | TGTGCCACCAGCAGAGAGGCTAGCGGCCTCTACGAGCAGTACTTC | TRBJ2-7 | TRBV15 | 15 | . | TRBD2
CASRPDRWGEQYF | TGTGCCAGCAGACCAGACAGGTGGGGGGAGCAGTACTTC | TRBJ2-7 | TRBV12-3/TRBV12-4 | 13 | few | .
CASSLGGTGDVVNSPLHF | TGTGCCAGCAGCTTGGGGGGGACAGGGGATGTGGTTAATTCACCCCTCCACTTT | TRBJ1-6 | TRBV13 | 18 | . | TRBD1